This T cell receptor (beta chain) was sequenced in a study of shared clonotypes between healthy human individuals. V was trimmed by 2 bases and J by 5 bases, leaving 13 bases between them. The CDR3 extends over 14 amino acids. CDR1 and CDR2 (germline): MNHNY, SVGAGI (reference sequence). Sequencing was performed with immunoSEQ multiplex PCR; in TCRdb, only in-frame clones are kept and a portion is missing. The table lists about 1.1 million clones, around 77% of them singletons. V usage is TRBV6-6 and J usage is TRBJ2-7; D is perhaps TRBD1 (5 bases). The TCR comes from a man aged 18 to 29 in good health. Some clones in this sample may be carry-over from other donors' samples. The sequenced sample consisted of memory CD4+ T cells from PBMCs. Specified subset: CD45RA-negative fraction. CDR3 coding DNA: TGTGCCAGCAGTTACAGGGGATTAGGCCACGAGCAGTACTTC. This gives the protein CASSYRGLGHEQYF.